What follows is one T cell receptor beta chain and its context. As yet, its antigen is unknown. Treatment noted: about 20 received Ad26.COV2.S at low or high dose, single or two shots; five or six received placebo; per-sample allocation not given. Sampling happened 63 days after the first vaccine or placebo injection. CDR1 is SGHNT and CDR2 is YYREEE in the germline V gene (reference sequence). The V end lost 0 bases, the J end lost 3 bases, and 13 bases lay between the germline ends. The CDR3 is made up of 16 amino acids. The source of the sample is a study of Ad26.COV2.S vaccination and SARS-CoV-2 variants. Overall study results and limits: Placebo recipients trailed vaccine recipients in spike-specific TCR breadth. Responses of T cells in total may have been underestimated by the TCR breadth and depth analyses.

Generated by immunoSEQ multiplex PCR, the TCRdb table keeps only in-frame clones and is missing some. The sample shows about 390,000 clones, approximately 90% of them seen only once. V gene TRBV5-4 combines with J gene TRBJ2-4, with D perhaps being TRBD1 or TRBD2 (5 bases each). The sample in question was peripheral blood, obtained in a trial of Ad26.COV2.S vaccine versus placebo. The origin of this receptor is a person aged 18-60 years who received the Ad26.COV2.S COVID-19 vaccine or a placebo. In nucleotides, the CDR3 is TGTGCCAGCAGCTTGGGGGGCCGGGACGACAAAAACATTCAGTACTTC. It yields the protein CASSLGGRDDKNIQYF. The complete variable domain, with remaining parts taken from reference TRBV5-4 and TRBJ2-4, reads ETGVTQSPTHLIKTRGQQVTLRCSSQSGHNTVSWYQQALGQGPQFIFQYYREEENGRGNFPPRFSGLQFPNYSSELNVNALELDDSALYLCASSLGGRDDKNIQYFGAGTRLSVL.